This T cell receptor (beta chain) was profiled in a study of beta chain features in type 1 diabetes. Overall study: Healthy donors resembled patients in age, gender and cell yields. General study findings and limits: Insertions were fewer and deletions more numerous at VDJ junctions in type 1 diabetes patients. Across all four CD4+ subsets, people with type 1 diabetes showed modestly shorter TCRB CDR3s.

Every isolated RNA sample was fully reverse transcribed, so sequencing captured expressed TCRB transcripts. Assay used: immunoSEQ multiplex PCR; TCRdb lists only in-frame clones, some missing. This sample has more than 120,000 clones, with about an eighth found just once. The germline V gene has CDR1 GTSNPN and CDR2 SVGIG (reference sequence). This CDR3 comprises 15 residues. V gave up 1 base and J gave up 1 base, with 13 bases separating them. Only a few counts were recorded for this clone. Antigen specificity is unknown. CD4+ naive, central memory, regulatory and stem cell-like memory subsets were isolated by sorting on CD45RO/CCR7/CD25/CD127/CD95/CD27.

The receptor was derived from a young man with type 1 diabetes. The gene calls are TRBV30 and TRBJ2-5, with D tentatively TRBD2 (6 bases). What was sequenced was central memory CD4+ T cells from blood. The CDR3 loop reads CAWSAGLGRQETQYF. The DNA for the CDR3 is TGTGCCTGGAGTGCGGGACTCGGCCGCCAAGAGACCCAGTACTTC.